The next 10 T cell receptor beta chains were all read from a single sample in a study of Ad26.COV2.S vaccination and SARS-CoV-2 variants. The protocol was immunoSEQ multiplex PCR, while the TCRdb copy is restricted to in-frame clones and leaves out a portion. This sample carries around 400,000 clones, around 90% of them seen once, and the ten largest clones take 10% to 15%. Treatment described: some 20 received Ad26.COV2.S at low or high dose, single or two shots; 5 received placebo; per-sample allocation not given. Sampling happened 63 days after the first vaccine or placebo injection. This sample comprised peripheral blood, obtained in a trial of Ad26.COV2.S vaccine versus placebo. The receptors here all came from a person between 18 and 59 years old who received the Ad26.COV2.S COVID-19 vaccine or a placebo.

This clone was seen once. This chain links TRBV2 with TRBJ2-3, with a possible D match to TRBD1 (6 bases). The CDR3 spans 14 residues. Looked up from germline, CDR1 is SNHLY and CDR2 is FYNNEI. Trimming removed 7 bases at V and 2 bases at J, with 13 bases between. The DNA for the CDR3 is TGTGCCAGCAAAGTTGGACAGAACACAGATACGCAGTATTTT. It is translated as CASKVGQNTDTQYF. The variable domain in full, completed from reference TRBV2 and TRBJ2-3, reads EPEVTQTPSHQVTQMGQEVILRCVPISNHLYFYWYRQILGQKVEFLVSFYNNEISEKSEIFDDQFSVERPDGSNFTLKIRSTKLEDSAMYFCASKVGQNTDTQYFGPGTRLTVL.

The chain is built from TRBV7-8 and TRBJ2-7, with TRBD2 identical over 10 bases. This CDR3 comprises 17 residues. Germline trimming cut 2 bases from V and 1 base from J; bases unmatched to any gene: 8. Germline assignment: CDR1 SGHVS and CDR2 FQNEAQ. CDR3 residues: CASSLKVGLAFSYEQYF. The CDR3 nucleotides are TGTGCCAGCAGCTTAAAGGTGGGACTAGCGTTTTCCTACGAGCAGTACTTC.

The V call is TRBV3-1 (or the pseudogene TRBV3-2), the J call TRBJ2-1, with a possible D match to TRBD2 (5 bases). Trimming took off 1 base at V and 6 bases at J, with 7 bases between the two ends. The germline V gene has CDR1 LGHDT and CDR2 YNNKEL (reference sequence). The CDR3 length is 13 residues. CDR3 amino acids: CASSQGAGNEQFF. CDR3 bases: TGTGCCAGCAGCCAAGGGGCGGGCAATGAGCAGTTCTTC.

The rearrangement links TRBV5-6 to TRBJ2-7; D is possibly TRBD2 (7 bases). V lost 5 bases to trimming and J lost 3 bases, with 12 bases between them. Germline V gives CDR1 SGHDT, CDR2 YYEEEE. This CDR3 contains 13 residues. CDR3 residues: CASSLRGGYEQYF. The CDR3 DNA is TGTGCCAGCAGTTTAAGGGGGGGCTACGAGCAGTACTTC.

This clone was recorded a few times. The V gene is TRBV11-2, the J gene TRBJ1-2; D remains unclear. The ends were cut back, 5 bases at V and 5 bases at J, with 6 bases in the middle. This CDR3 has 11 residues. The germline gives CDR1 SGHAT, CDR2 FQNNGV. Here the CDR3 DNA reads TGTGCCAGCAGCATCAGATATGGCTACACCTTC. This gives the protein CASSIRYGYTF.

This sequence joins TRBV6-4 and TRBJ2-1, with TRBD2 matching over 11 bases. Germline CDR1 and CDR2: MRHNA and SNTAGT. V lost 0 bases, J lost 5 bases, and 21 bases stayed unmatched. The CDR3 is 22 residues long. CDR3 sequence reads: CASSDSPLAGGHQWGDDNEQFF. In DNA, the CDR3 is TGTGCCAGCAGTGACTCACCCCTAGCGGGAGGTCATCAGTGGGGGGATGACAATGAGCAGTTCTTC.

V usage is TRBV6-7 and J usage is TRBJ1-2; 10 positions match TRBD1. TRBV6-7 is an ORF; its function is uncertain. Germline trimming cut 6 bases from V and 0 bases from J; bases unmatched to any gene: 7. There are 16 residues in the CDR3. For the CDR3, the DNA is TGTGCCAGCAGCTTGGACAGGGGGGATGCTAACTATGGCTACACCTTC. It encodes CASSLDRGDANYGYTF.

The chain links TRBV12-3 or TRBV12-4 to TRBJ1-3; no clear D gene. Trimming pared 6 bases from V and 2 bases from J, leaving 5 bases between. The CDR3 spans 12 residues. The CDR3 is CASSRAGNTIYF. The DNA of the CDR3 is TGTGCCAGCAGCCGTGCTGGAAACACCATATATTTT.

V gene TRBV3-1 (or the pseudogene TRBV3-2) combines with J gene TRBJ1-4; 8 bases align to TRBD1. CDR1 and CDR2 (germline): LGHDT, YNNKEL (reference sequence). The CDR3 is made up of 20 amino acids. J was trimmed by 0 bases and V by 1 base; bases with no gene match: 13. CDR3 loop: CASSQVDDRGADATNEKLFF. The CDR3 coding sequence is TGTGCCAGCAGCCAAGTTGATGACAGGGGTGCCGATGCAACTAATGAAAAACTGTTTTTT.

The rearrangement uses TRBV19 and TRBJ2-7; TRBD2 might be the D (7 bases). Germline V gene sequence: CDR1 LNHDA, CDR2 SQIVND (reference sequence). The CDR3 runs 15 residues. V gave up 3 bases and J gave up 2 bases, with 14 bases separating them. CDR3 coding DNA: TGTGCCAGTAGTATTGGGGGGGCCACCCCCTACGAGCAGTACTTC. It is translated as CASSIGGATPYEQYF.